This TCR beta chain was sequenced in a study of response to subunit inactivated influenza vaccine (dated by TCRdb to the late 2010s). Looking at the study overall: Deep quantitative T cell receptor repertoire profiling was used in the study to track responses to a trivalent subunit inactivated influenza vaccine. Beyond this particular receptor, the publication reports: According to the authors, only a limited number of new T cells may be recruited by each seasonal influenza vaccination.

Trimming at the junction amounts to 4 bases on V and 6 bases on J, and the germline ends lie 13 bases apart. CDR1 and CDR2 are drawn from the germline V gene: SGHTA, FQGTGA. The CDR3 numbers 14 residues from cysteine through phenylalanine. Kept here is only the CDR3 DNA, which spans 42 bases and is read in frame from base 1. Libraries were made using RT-PCR. The sequencer listed for this sample is Illumina HiSeq 2500. TCRdb trimmed public reads at Q25 via fastp, called clones via MiXCR and kept in-frame beta chains. Each entry merges the rows of one CDR3 protein and shows their most common DNA and genes. Present in this sample are over 650,000 distinct CDR3 sequences, 15% to 20% of which were seen just once. Jointly, the top ten make up 9.5% to 13% of the sample. This clonotype appeared a few times. The antigen it recognizes is unknown. Within one base of it there is no much larger clone, and no base qualities were kept.

This receptor was taken from a man aged 50 or older who received an inactivated influenza vaccine. Donor details come from another sample of the same person, matched by shared clones. The material sequenced was PBMCs from blood, taken 5 days after vaccination. The rearrangement combines TRBV7-3 with TRBJ2-4; no D gene is confidently identified. The CDR3 in this case is CASSSGPPGNIQYF. The nucleotide sequence reads TGTGCCAGCAGCTCCGGACCACCGGGAAACATTCAGTACTTC. The full variable domain, with segments outside the CDR3 supplied by the reference TRBV7-3 and TRBJ2-4 proteins, appears as GAGVSQTPSNKVTEKGKYVELRCDPISGHTALYWYRQSLGQGPEFLIYFQGTGAADDSGLPNDRFFAVRPEGSVSTLKIQRTERGDSAVYLCASSSGPPGNIQYFGAGTRLSVL.